The following is a TCR beta chain sequence with its context. The sample holds other DNA sequences that translate to the same CDR3. Authors' processing steps: Amplification of reference gene primers provided the estimated nucleated cell counts. Data came from immunoSEQ multiplex PCR; TCRdb stores just in-frame clones and leaves some out. D and trimming come from the DNA, and the V and J calls and clone size come from that table. This table holds about 250,000 clones, approximately 86% found once. The CDR3 extends over 14 amino acids. Germline V gene sequence: CDR1 MDHEN, CDR2 SYDVKM. The V segment lost 4 bases and the J segment 1 base; nucleotides outside the gene matches: 2. The source of the sample is a study of blood T cell repertoires in COVID-19. Across the whole study: The origin of the acute and convalescent COVID-19 samples was the United States, Italy and Spain. T cells, B-cell-depleted T cells, or PBMCs supplied cDNA or gDNA.

Sequencing was done on a sample of peripheral blood. J is TRBJ1-1 and V is TRBV28; 8 bases are a match to TRBD1. This sequence was found in an elderly woman with active or convalescent COVID-19. This chain's CDR3 is CASSSGQGNTEAFF. The CDR3 region has the DNA TGTGCCAGCAGTTCCGGACAGGGGAACACTGAAGCTTTCTTT.